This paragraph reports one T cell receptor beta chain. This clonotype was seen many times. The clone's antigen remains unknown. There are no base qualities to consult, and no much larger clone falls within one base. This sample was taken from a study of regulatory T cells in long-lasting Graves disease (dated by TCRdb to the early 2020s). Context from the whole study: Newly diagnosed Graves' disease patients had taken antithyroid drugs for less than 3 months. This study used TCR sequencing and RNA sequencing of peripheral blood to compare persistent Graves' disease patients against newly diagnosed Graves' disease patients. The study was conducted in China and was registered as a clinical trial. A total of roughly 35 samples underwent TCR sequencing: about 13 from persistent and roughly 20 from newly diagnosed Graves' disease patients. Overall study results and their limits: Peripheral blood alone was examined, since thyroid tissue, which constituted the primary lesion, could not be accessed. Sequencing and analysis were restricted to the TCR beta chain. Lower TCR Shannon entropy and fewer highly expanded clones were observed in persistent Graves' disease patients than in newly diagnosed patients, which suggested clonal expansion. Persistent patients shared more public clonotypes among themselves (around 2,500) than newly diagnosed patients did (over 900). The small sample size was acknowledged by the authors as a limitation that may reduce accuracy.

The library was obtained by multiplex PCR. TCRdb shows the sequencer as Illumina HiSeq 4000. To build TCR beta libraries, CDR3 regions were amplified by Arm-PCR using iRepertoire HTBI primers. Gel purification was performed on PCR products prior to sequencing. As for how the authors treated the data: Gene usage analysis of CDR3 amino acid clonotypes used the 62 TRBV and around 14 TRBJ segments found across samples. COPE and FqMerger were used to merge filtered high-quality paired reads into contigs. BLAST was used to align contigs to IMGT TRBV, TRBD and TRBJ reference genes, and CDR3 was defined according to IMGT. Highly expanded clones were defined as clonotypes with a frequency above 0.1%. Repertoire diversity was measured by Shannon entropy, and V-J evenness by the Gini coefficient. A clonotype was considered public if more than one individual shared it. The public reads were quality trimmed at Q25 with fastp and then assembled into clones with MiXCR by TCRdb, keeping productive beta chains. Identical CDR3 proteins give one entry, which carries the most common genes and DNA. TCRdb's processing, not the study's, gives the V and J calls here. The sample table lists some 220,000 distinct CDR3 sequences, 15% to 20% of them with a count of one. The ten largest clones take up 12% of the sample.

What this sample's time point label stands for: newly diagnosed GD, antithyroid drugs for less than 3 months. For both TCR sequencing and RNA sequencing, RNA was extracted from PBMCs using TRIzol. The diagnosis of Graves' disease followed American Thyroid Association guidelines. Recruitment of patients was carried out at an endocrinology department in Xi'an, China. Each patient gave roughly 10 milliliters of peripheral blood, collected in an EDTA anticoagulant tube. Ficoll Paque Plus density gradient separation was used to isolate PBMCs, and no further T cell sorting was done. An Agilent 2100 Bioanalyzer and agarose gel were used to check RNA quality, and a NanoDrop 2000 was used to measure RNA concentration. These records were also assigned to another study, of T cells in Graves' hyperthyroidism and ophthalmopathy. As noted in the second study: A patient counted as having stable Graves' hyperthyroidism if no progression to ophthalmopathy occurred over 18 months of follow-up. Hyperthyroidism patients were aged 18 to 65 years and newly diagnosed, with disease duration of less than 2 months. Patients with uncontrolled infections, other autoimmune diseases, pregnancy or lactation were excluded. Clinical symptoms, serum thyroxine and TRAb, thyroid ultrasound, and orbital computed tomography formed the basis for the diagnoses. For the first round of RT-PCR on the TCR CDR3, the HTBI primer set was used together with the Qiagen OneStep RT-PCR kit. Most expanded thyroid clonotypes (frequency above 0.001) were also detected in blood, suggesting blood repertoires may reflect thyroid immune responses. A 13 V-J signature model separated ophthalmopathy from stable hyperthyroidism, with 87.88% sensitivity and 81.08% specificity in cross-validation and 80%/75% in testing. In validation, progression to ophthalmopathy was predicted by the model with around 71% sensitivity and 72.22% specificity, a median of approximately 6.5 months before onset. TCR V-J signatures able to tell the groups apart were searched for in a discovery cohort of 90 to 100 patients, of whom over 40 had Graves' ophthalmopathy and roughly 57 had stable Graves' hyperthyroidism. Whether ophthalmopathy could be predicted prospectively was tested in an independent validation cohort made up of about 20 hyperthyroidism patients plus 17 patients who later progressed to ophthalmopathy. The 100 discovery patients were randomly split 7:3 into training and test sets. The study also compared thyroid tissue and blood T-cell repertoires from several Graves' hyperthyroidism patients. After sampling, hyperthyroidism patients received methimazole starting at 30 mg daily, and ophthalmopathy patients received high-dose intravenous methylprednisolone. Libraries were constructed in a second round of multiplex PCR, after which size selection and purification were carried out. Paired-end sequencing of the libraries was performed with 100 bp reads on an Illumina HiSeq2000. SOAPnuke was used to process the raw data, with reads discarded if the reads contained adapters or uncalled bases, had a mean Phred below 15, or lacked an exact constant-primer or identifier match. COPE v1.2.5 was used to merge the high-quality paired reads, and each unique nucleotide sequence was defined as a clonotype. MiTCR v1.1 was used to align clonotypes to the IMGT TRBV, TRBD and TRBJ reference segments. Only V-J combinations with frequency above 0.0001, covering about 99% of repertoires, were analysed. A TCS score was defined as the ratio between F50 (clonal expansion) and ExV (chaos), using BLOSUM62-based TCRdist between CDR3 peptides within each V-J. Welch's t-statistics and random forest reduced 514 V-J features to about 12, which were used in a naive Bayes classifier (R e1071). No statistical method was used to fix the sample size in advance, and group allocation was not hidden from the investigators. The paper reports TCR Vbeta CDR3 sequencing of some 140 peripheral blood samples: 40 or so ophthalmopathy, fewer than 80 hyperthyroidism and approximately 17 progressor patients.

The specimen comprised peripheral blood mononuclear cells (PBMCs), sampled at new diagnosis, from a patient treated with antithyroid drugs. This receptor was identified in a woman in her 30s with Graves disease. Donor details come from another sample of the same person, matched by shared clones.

The CDR3 protein: CASSFRQGGADTQYF. Here is the DNA: TGTGCCAGCAGTTTCCGACAGGGAGGTGCAGATACGCAGTATTTT. Recombination joined TRBV27 with TRBJ2-3; the D segment could be TRBD1, given 7 matching bases. CDR1 and CDR2, per the germline V gene (reference sequence), are MNHEY and SMNVEV. The CDR3 spans 15 residues, from the cysteine through the phenylalanine. CDR3 DNA only is kept here, 45 bases in frame from base 1. Trimming takes 3 bases from V and 4 bases from J, and the germline ends sit 14 bases apart.